These T cell receptor beta chains were read from a single sample in a study of shared clonotypes between healthy human individuals. Clones were read by immunoSEQ multiplex PCR, and TCRdb kept only the in-frame ones, dropping some. This sample has about 770,000 clones, with about two thirds found just once. Sequencing was carried out using memory CD4+ T cells sorted from blood. The receptor source for this set is a woman aged 25 to 39 in good health. The CDR3 runs from the conserved cysteine through the conserved F or W. The D gene is left open where the match is weak. Some rows have no size entry. The others give once, few or many, or a class for an expanded clone.

J,D,V,size,DNA,CDR3
TRBJ1-3,TRBD1,TRBV30,NA,TGTGCCTGGAGTGGACAGGGAGGCTCTGGAAACACCATATATTTT,CAWSGQGGSGNTIYF
TRBJ1-3,NA,TRBV6-6,NA,TGTGCCAGCAGCTCGTATGGAAACACCATATATTTT,CASSSYGNTIYF
TRBJ2-2,TRBD2,TRBV18,NA,TGTGCCAGCTCAAAAAGGGCGTCGTCGGGAGGAGGAGACACCGGGGAGCTGTTTTTT,CASSKRASSGGGDTGELFF
TRBJ2-1,NA,TRBV14,NA,TGTGCCAGCAGCCATGGACGGATGAGGTGGATGAACAATGAGCAGTTCTTC,CASSHGRMRWMNNEQFF
TRBJ1-1,NA,TRBV18,NA,TGTGCCAGCTCACCCGACCAGGTTGGCGGGAACACTGAAGCTTTCTTT,CASSPDQVGGNTEAFF
TRBJ2-4,TRBD2,TRBV6-5,NA,TGTGCCAGCAGTTACTCGGAAGCGGGAGCAGTAAACATTCAGTACTTC,CASSYSEAGAVNIQYF
TRBJ1-4,NA,TRBV5-1,NA,TGCGCCAGCAGCCTGAGCGGGGAGGGATATGAAAAACTGTTTTTT,CASSLSGEGYEKLFF
TRBJ2-3,TRBD2,TRBV6-4,NA,TGTGCCAGCAGTGACGTACTAGCGGGATTAGATACGCAGTATTTT,CASSDVLAGLDTQYF
TRBJ2-5,NA,TRBV7-6,NA,TGTGCCAGCAGCTTAGTTGGAGAGACCCAGTACTTC,CASSLVGETQYF
TRBJ1-3,TRBD1,TRBV7-9,NA,TGTGCCAGCAGCTCCCGACAGGGGATCGGCTCTGGAAACACCATATATTTT,CASSSRQGIGSGNTIYF
TRBJ1-2,NA,TRBV7-9,NA,TGTGCCAGCAGCCCCGGGACGGATTATGGCTACACCTTC,CASSPGTDYGYTF
TRBJ2-3,NA,TRBV27,NA,TGTGCCAGCAGTTTCGTTTCTCGGTTTGGTACGCAGTATTTT,CASSFVSRFGTQYF
TRBJ1-3,NA,TRBV7-8,NA,TGTGCCAGCAGCTTCGTGGGAAACACCATATATTTT,CASSFVGNTIYF
TRBJ2-1,TRBD2,TRBV11-2,NA,TGTGCCAGCACCAAAAGTGGGACTAGAGGCCACAATGAGCAGTTCTTC,CASTKSGTRGHNEQFF
TRBJ1-1,NA,TRBV15,NA,TGTGCCACCAGCTTCAGACAGGCAGTCATAAACACTGAAGCTTTCTTT,CATSFRQAVINTEAFF
TRBJ2-7,NA,TRBV5-1,NA,TGCGCCAGCAGAAATCCCCCCGGCGAGCAGTACTTC,CASRNPPGEQYF
TRBJ2-3,NA,TRBV5-4,NA,TGTGCCAGCAGCTTGGGGGTTGCGGCGACAGATACGCAGTATTTT,CASSLGVAATDTQYF
TRBJ2-7,TRBD2,TRBV7-2,once,TGTGCCAGCAGCTCTAGCGGGAGCTCCTACGAGCAGTACTTC,CASSSSGSSYEQYF
TRBJ2-3,NA,TRBV29-1,once,TGCAGCGTTAAGGGCCCAGATACGCAGTATTTT,CSVKGPDTQYF
TRBJ2-7,TRBD2,TRBV28,NA,TGTGCCAGCGGGGTGCGGGAGAGCGAGCAGTACTTC,CASGVRESEQYF
TRBJ2-7,NA,TRBV25-1,NA,TGTGCCAGCAGTGTTGATTCAGCCTCGGACCAGACAAACTACGAGCAGTACTTC,CASSVDSASDQTNYEQYF
TRBJ2-3,NA,TRBV7-2,NA,TGTGCCAGCAGCGATAATAGCGGAGATACGCAGTATTTT,CASSDNSGDTQYF